This T cell receptor (beta chain) was captured by sequencing in a study of T cell responses to AZD1222 COVID-19 vaccine. The germline V gene has CDR1 LNHDA and CDR2 SQIVND (reference sequence). Trimming removed 8 bases at V and 1 base at J, with 14 bases between. The CDR3 covers 14 residues. In its sample, this clone was seen once. The method was immunoSEQ multiplex PCR; TCRdb's version includes in-frame clones alone and lacks a portion of them. The sample carries 180,000 or so clones, 85% to 90% recorded once. The chain uses TRBV19 and TRBJ1-2; weak D call: TRBD1 (5 bases). The source is an adult in good health. This sample comprised peripheral blood, obtained on day 0 of AZD1222 vaccination. The CDR3 here is CASFTGSNNYGYTF. In nucleotides, the CDR3 is TGTGCCAGTTTCACAGGATCCAATAACTATGGCTACACCTTC.